Below are 7 T cell receptor beta chains sequenced from a single sample in a study of molecular identifiers for immune sequencing clone quantification. A single record per CDR3 protein comes from TCRdb applying MiXCR to the PCR reads. The data contain around 86,000 distinct CDR3 sequences, 15% to 20% of them singletons. Sequencing was carried out using naive CD8+ T cells from blood, with Jurkat cell RNA spiked in. Subset noted: FACS-sorted CD8+CD4-CCR7+CD45RA+ naive T cells. The source is a human donor in good health. Some libraries in this study had Jurkat cell RNA spiked in.

The table lists this clonotype with a few counts. A single base separates this from a much larger clone, so it may be a read error. The chain has TRBV5-1 and TRBJ1-1; D perhaps matches TRBD1 (5 bases). CDR3 size: 16 residues. The germline CDR1 and CDR2 sequences are SGHRS and YFSETQ. V lost 0 bases and J lost 6, with 18 bases in between. In nucleotides, the CDR3 is TGCGCCAGCAGCTTGGCCGAGTTGGGCAGGGACGCTGAAGCTTTCTTT. It yields the protein CASSLAELGRDAEAFF.

This clonotype was detected ten times or more. V usage is TRBV12-3 or TRBV12-4 and J usage is TRBJ2-3; D is ambiguous. The CDR3 covers 17 residues. V gave up 6 bases and J gave up 2 bases, with 21 bases separating them. CDR3 region: CASSPLPGSSNTDTQYF. The CDR3 DNA sequence: TGTGCCAGCAGCCCCCTTCCGGGCAGTAGTAACACAGATACGCAGTATTTT.

In its sample, this clonotype was seen many times. The genes are TRBV4-1 and TRBJ2-1; no firm D call. CDR3 length: 15 residues. V gave up 2 bases and J gave up 6 bases, with 14 bases separating them. In germline, CDR1 is MGHRA, CDR2 YSYEKL. Here the CDR3 DNA reads TGCGCCAGCAGCCAACTTCGTTCGGAAGGCAATGAGCAGTTCTTC. It translates to CASSQLRSEGNEQFF.

This clonotype has ten or more counts. The chain links TRBV12-3 or TRBV12-4 to TRBJ1-5, with a tentative D call TRBD1 (5 bases). V lost 2 bases, J lost 6 bases, and 11 bases lay in between. This CDR3 has 14 amino acids. The DNA for the CDR3 is TGTGCCAGCAGTTTACAGGGCGTGGGTCAGCCCCAGCATTTT. Residues: CASSLQGVGQPQHF.

There are many counts of this clonotype. V usage is TRBV29-1 and J usage is TRBJ2-7, with 7 bases that match TRBD2. CDR1 is SQVTM, CDR2 ANQGSEA, per germline. The CDR3 runs to 12 residues. J lost 3 bases, V lost 7 bases, and 6 bases had no gene match. The CDR3 bases are TGCAGCGGCAGGGAGGGAAACTACGAGCAGTACTTC. This translates into CSGREGNYEQYF.

The rearrangement uses TRBV12-5 and TRBJ2-1, with 8 bases identical to TRBD2. This CDR3 is built from 17 residues. V was clipped by 2 bases and J by 7 bases; unmatched bases: 13. Germline values: CDR1 LGHNT, CDR2 FRNRAP. The CDR3 sequence is CASGLSPGGGLPNEQFF. DNA of the CDR3: TGTGCTAGTGGTTTGTCCCCGGGGGGGGGCCTTCCAAATGAGCAGTTCTTC.

Worth noting for this clonotype: Being one base from a much bigger clone, this may be a read error. The chain uses TRBV7-9 and TRBJ2-3, with D unclear. The germline V gene encodes CDR1 SEHNR and CDR2 FQNEAQ (reference sequence). CDR3 length: 14 amino acids. Between the trimmed V and J ends, which lost 2 bases and 1 base, there was a span of 7 bases. The DNA for the CDR3 is TGTGCCAGCAGCTTATGGTCTGGCACAGATACGCAGTATTTT. It is translated as CASSLWSGTDTQYF.